This T cell receptor beta chain was captured in a study of Ad26.COV2.S vaccination and SARS-CoV-2 variants. Study as a whole: By the intramuscular route, Ad26.COV2.S was given once, or twice 56 days apart. The study, taken as a whole, reports: Analyses of TCR breadth and depth may have underestimated total T cell responses. Substantial breadth was reported for post-vaccination spike-specific CD8+ and CD4+ T cells.

Only a few counts were recorded for this clone. Its antigen is unknown. Treatment described: 15 to 20 received Ad26.COV2.S at low or high dose, single or two shots; roughly five received placebo; per-sample allocation not given. Following the first vaccine or placebo injection, samples were taken on day 63. The shot given was an Ad26 vector that makes Wuhan-strain SARS-CoV-2 spike. This CDR3 contains 13 residues. CDR1 is SGHKS and CDR2 is YYEKEE in the germline V gene (reference sequence). The V end lost 2 bases, the J end lost 7 bases, and 13 bases lay between the germline ends. Generated by immunoSEQ multiplex PCR, the TCRdb table keeps only in-frame clones and is missing some. The table records 510,000 or so clones, roughly 87% of them present only once.

The rearrangement uses TRBV5-5 and TRBJ2-7; D possibly corresponds to TRBD1 (5 bases). This TCR derives from a person aged 18 to 65 who received the Ad26.COV2.S COVID-19 vaccine or a placebo. The sequencing used peripheral blood, collected in a trial of Ad26.COV2.S vaccine versus placebo. CDR3 sequence reads: CASSLIGATEQYF. DNA for the CDR3: TGTGCCAGCAGCTTAATAGGGGCCACGGAGCAGTACTTC.